Given below is one T cell receptor (beta chain) in context. What it binds is not known. The sample is drawn from a study of cytomegalovirus exposure and HLA in healthy donors. Study outcomes and limitations: CMV serostatus was the only recorded immune exposure for donors.

The study ran its PCR with 60 Vbeta and 13 Jbeta primers. Original processing notes: Later, 65 million to 90 million unique TCR beta chains were counted in an analysis, and some 9.9 million of them were shared. The data were produced by immunoSEQ multiplex PCR, yet TCRdb's version contains in-frame clones alone and is incomplete. D and trimming were read from the DNA, whereas the V and J calls and clone size are those reported in that table. The sample holds about 130,000 clones; around three quarters are singletons and the top ten take approximately 2%. Sequencing was performed on PBMCs. The clonotype was recovered from a man between 18 and 35 years old in good health and CMV-seronegative.

DNA of the CDR3: TGTGCCAGCTCAAAGGGGGGGGAGCTGTTTTTT. It codes for CASSKGGELFF. The chain recombines TRBV18 with TRBJ2-2; tentatively, D is TRBD1 (5 bases). Germline V gene data show CDR1 as KGHSH and CDR2 as LQKENI. The CDR3 consists of 11 residues. Trimming removed 5 bases from V and 8 bases from J, with 6 bases in between.